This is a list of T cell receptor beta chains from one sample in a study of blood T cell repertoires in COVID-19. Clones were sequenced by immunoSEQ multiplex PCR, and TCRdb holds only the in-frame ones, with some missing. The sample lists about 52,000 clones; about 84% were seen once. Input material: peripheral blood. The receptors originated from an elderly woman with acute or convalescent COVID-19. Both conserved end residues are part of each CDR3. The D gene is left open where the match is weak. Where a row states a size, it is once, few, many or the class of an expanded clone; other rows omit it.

CASTSRQGVRTNEKLFF	TGTGCCAGCACCTCGCGGCAGGGCGTTAGAACTAATGAAAAACTGTTTTTT	TRBV7-9	NA	few	TRBJ1-4
CASSLGLAREETQYF	TGTGCCAGCAGCTTGGGGCTAGCGAGGGAAGAGACCCAGTACTTC	TRBV5-8	NA	NA	TRBJ2-5
CASSLAQGGYNSPLHF	TGCGCCAGCAGCTTGGCACAGGGGGGGTATAATTCACCCCTCCACTTT	TRBV5-1	TRBD1	NA	TRBJ1-6
CASSLGAGGLNEQFF	TGTGCCAGCAGCTTAGGAGCGGGGGGGCTTAATGAGCAGTTCTTC	TRBV11-2	TRBD2	NA	TRBJ2-1
CASSLFGTGGEDGYTF	TGTGCCAGCAGCTTATTCGGGACAGGGGGTGAAGATGGCTACACCTTC	TRBV7-8	TRBD1	NA	TRBJ1-2
CASSLSQGTTNEKLFF	TGTGCCAGTAGTTTGTCACAGGGCACAACTAATGAAAAACTGTTTTTT	TRBV19	NA	NA	TRBJ1-4
CASSLSGGSTDTQYF	TGCGCCAGCAGCTTATCGGGAGGCAGCACAGATACGCAGTATTTT	TRBV5-1	TRBD2	few	TRBJ2-3
CAWSLYNEQFF	TGTGCCTGGAGTCTTTACAATGAGCAGTTCTTC	TRBV30	NA	NA	TRBJ2-1
CASSRGLQGGYTF	TGTGCCAGCAGTAGGGGCCTACAGGGGGGCTACACCTTC	TRBV28	TRBD1	NA	TRBJ1-2
CASSRGDRGFNSPLHF	TGTGCCAGCAGCCGCGGGGACAGGGGTTTTAATTCACCCCTCCACTTT	TRBV3-1/TRBV3-2	TRBD1	NA	TRBJ1-6
CASSSVSGLSNQPQHF	TGTGCCAGTAGTAGCGTGTCAGGCCTATCCAATCAGCCCCAGCATTTT	TRBV19	NA	NA	TRBJ1-5
CASSERGAGNEKLFF	TGTGCCAGCAGTGAACGAGGGGCGGGGAATGAAAAACTGTTTTTT	TRBV25-1	NA	NA	TRBJ1-4
CASSSYGTLTGNTIYF	TGTGCCAGCAGCTCATATGGGACACTAACTGGAAACACCATATATTTT	TRBV7-2	NA	once	TRBJ1-3
CASSLRTDGNSPLHF	TGTGCCAGCAGTCTACGGACAGACGGTAATTCACCCCTCCACTTT	TRBV27	NA	NA	TRBJ1-6
CASSLRGGRTGELFF	TGTGCCAGCAGCTTACGGGGGGGCCGGACCGGGGAGCTGTTTTTT	TRBV7-2	TRBD2	NA	TRBJ2-2
CASSVEGQGASGYTF	TGTGCCAGCAGCGTAGAAGGACAGGGGGCGTCAGGCTACACCTTC	TRBV9	TRBD1	NA	TRBJ1-2
CASTPDRSASYNSPLHF	TGTGCCAGTACCCCGGACAGATCGGCATCCTATAATTCACCCCTCCACTTT	TRBV19	NA	NA	TRBJ1-6
CASSPGGTLYGEKLFF	TGTGCCAGCAGCCCCGGGGGGACTCTATATGGGGAAAAACTGTTTTTT	TRBV9	NA	NA	TRBJ1-4
CAWTAMSGGYGSPLHF	TGTGCCTGGACGGCGATGTCAGGGGGCTATGGTTCACCCCTCCACTTT	TRBV30	TRBD1	NA	TRBJ1-6
CASSQDRTGMVYGYTF	TGCGCCAGCAGCCAAGATCGGACAGGGATGGTCTATGGCTACACCTTC	TRBV4-1	TRBD1	once	TRBJ1-2
CASSTVGGANTEAFF	TGTGCCAGTAGTACAGTGGGGGGGGCGAACACTGAAGCTTTCTTT	TRBV19	NA	NA	TRBJ1-1
CASSLASGGLTDTQYF	TGTGCCAGCAGCTTGGCTAGCGGGGGCCTCACAGATACGCAGTATTTT	TRBV5-4	TRBD2	NA	TRBJ2-3
CASSNSFGGNQPQHF	TGTGCCAGTAGTAATTCCTTCGGGGGAAATCAGCCCCAGCATTTT	TRBV19	NA	NA	TRBJ1-5
CASGQGGTEAFF	TGCGCCAGCGGACAGGGAGGGACTGAAGCTTTCTTT	TRBV10-1	TRBD1	NA	TRBJ1-1
CASSSNNEQFF	TGTGCCAGCAGTTCAAACAATGAGCAGTTCTTC	TRBV28	NA	NA	TRBJ2-1
CASSPRQTGELFF	TGTGCCAGCTCACCACGACAGACCGGGGAGCTGTTTTTT	TRBV18	NA	NA	TRBJ2-2
CASSPAGGENSPLHF	TGCGCCAGCAGCCCCGCCGGAGGGGAGAATTCACCCCTCCACTTT	TRBV5-1	NA	NA	TRBJ1-6
CASSGGTASGNTIYF	TGTGCCAGCAGCGGAGGGACAGCCTCTGGAAACACCATATATTTT	TRBV7-2	TRBD1	once	TRBJ1-3
CASSAGLAGLTGTDTQYF	TGTGCCAGCAGCGCGGGACTAGCGGGATTAACGGGCACAGATACGCAGTATTTT	TRBV7-6	TRBD2	NA	TRBJ2-3
CASSVDTGGANSPLHF	TGTGCCAGCAGCGTAGATACGGGTGGGGCAAATTCACCCCTCCACTTT	TRBV9	NA	once	TRBJ1-6
CASSATSGGYNEQFF	TGTGCCAGCAGCGCAACTAGCGGGGGTTACAATGAGCAGTTCTTC	TRBV7-3	TRBD2	NA	TRBJ2-1
CASSQLAGVETQYF	TGTGCCAGCAGCCAACTAGCGGGGGTTGAGACCCAGTACTTC	TRBV11-3	TRBD2	NA	TRBJ2-5
CASSGRAGGRRETQYF	TGTGCCAGCAGCGGGCGGGCAGGGGGACGTCGGGAGACCCAGTACTTC	TRBV9	TRBD1	NA	TRBJ2-5
CASSTSTGSYGYTF	TGCGCCAGCAGCACATCGACAGGCAGCTATGGCTACACCTTC	TRBV5-1	NA	NA	TRBJ1-2
CASRVGLAATGELFF	TGTGCAAGCAGGGTGGGGCTAGCGGCCACCGGGGAGCTGTTTTTT	TRBV6-5	TRBD2	NA	TRBJ2-2
CAWNRGTANTGELFF	TGTGCCTGGAACAGAGGGACAGCCAACACCGGGGAGCTGTTTTTT	TRBV30	TRBD1	NA	TRBJ2-2
CASSLPARDQPQHF	TGTGCCAGCAGTTTACCCGCCAGGGATCAGCCCCAGCATTTT	TRBV28	NA	NA	TRBJ1-5
CASSLAQGSYNEQFF	TGCGCCAGCAGCTTGGCACAGGGTTCCTACAATGAGCAGTTCTTC	TRBV5-1	NA	NA	TRBJ2-1
CASRDGLAAHTDTQYF	TGTGCCAGTAGGGATGGACTAGCAGCTCACACAGATACGCAGTATTTT	TRBV19	TRBD2	NA	TRBJ2-3
CASSEGQYKAFF	TGTGCCAGCAGTGAAGGACAATATAAAGCTTTCTTT	TRBV25-1	NA	NA	TRBJ1-1
CASSSRQGRLNTEAFF	TGTGCCAGCAGCTCACGACAGGGTAGGCTAAACACTGAAGCTTTCTTT	TRBV7-3	TRBD1	NA	TRBJ1-1
CASSGHRGDTQYF	TGCGCCAGCAGTGGGCACAGGGGGGATACGCAGTATTTT	TRBV10-1	TRBD1	NA	TRBJ2-3
CASSLGPLADLYNEQFF	TGCGCCAGCAGCTTGGGACCGCTAGCGGACCTCTACAATGAGCAGTTCTTC	TRBV5-1	TRBD2	few	TRBJ2-1
CASSLPVGLTLNEQFF	TGTGCCAGCAGCTTACCTGTCGGACTTACCCTCAATGAGCAGTTCTTC	TRBV5-6	NA	NA	TRBJ2-1
CASSFRRTEAFF	TGTGCCAGCAGCTTCCGGAGGACTGAAGCTTTCTTT	TRBV13	NA	NA	TRBJ1-1
CASSHQGESKNIQYF	TGCGCCAGCAGCCACCAAGGGGAATCCAAAAACATTCAGTACTTC	TRBV5-1	NA	NA	TRBJ2-4
CASSQERGRGTQYF	TGTGCCAGCAGCCAAGAGCGGGGCCGAGGGACCCAGTACTTC	TRBV3-1/TRBV3-2	NA	few	TRBJ2-5
CASSPRGPNEKLFF	TGTGCCAGCAGCCCTAGGGGGCCTAATGAAAAACTGTTTTTT	TRBV7-8	TRBD1	NA	TRBJ1-4
CASSLAPRENEQFF	TGCGCCAGCAGCTTGGCTCCTAGAGAGAATGAGCAGTTCTTC	TRBV5-1	NA	NA	TRBJ2-1
CASSLSRDTSYEQYF	TGCGCCAGCAGCTTGTCCAGGGACACCTCCTACGAGCAGTACTTC	TRBV5-1	NA	once	TRBJ2-7
CASSLPGQETQYF	TGTGCCAGCAGCCTTCCGGGTCAAGAGACCCAGTACTTC	TRBV5-5	NA	NA	TRBJ2-5
CSARDRYGYTF	TGCAGTGCTAGAGATCGTTATGGCTACACCTTC	TRBV20-1	NA	NA	TRBJ1-2
CAISPDRSSGNTIYF	TGTGCCATCAGTCCCGACAGGAGCTCTGGAAACACCATATATTTT	TRBV10-3	NA	NA	TRBJ1-3
CAWSLQSGGQFF	TGTGCCTGGAGTCTCCAGAGCGGGGGGCAGTTCTTC	TRBV30	TRBD2	few	TRBJ2-1
CASSILAGGYNEQFF	TGTGCCAGCAGCATACTAGCGGGGGGGTACAATGAGCAGTTCTTC	TRBV7-9	TRBD2	NA	TRBJ2-1
CASSLTGIEAFF	TGTGCCAGCAGCCTCACAGGGATCGAAGCTTTCTTT	TRBV12-3/TRBV12-4	NA	NA	TRBJ1-1
CASSHSPGQMNTGELFF	TGCGCCAGCAGTCATTCTCCGGGACAGATGAACACCGGGGAGCTGTTTTTT	TRBV10-1	TRBD1	NA	TRBJ2-2